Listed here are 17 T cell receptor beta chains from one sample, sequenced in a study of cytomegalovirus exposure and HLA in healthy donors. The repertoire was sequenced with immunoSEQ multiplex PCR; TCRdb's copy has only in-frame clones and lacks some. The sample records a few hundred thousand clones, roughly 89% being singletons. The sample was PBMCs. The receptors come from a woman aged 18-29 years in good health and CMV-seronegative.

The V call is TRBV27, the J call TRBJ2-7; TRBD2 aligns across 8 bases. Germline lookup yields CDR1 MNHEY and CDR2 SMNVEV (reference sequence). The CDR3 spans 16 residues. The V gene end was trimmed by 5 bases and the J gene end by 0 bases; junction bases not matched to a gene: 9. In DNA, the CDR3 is TGTGCCAGCAGTCCCAAAGGTAGCGGGGACTCCTACGAGCAGTACTTC. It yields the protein CASSPKGSGDSYEQYF.

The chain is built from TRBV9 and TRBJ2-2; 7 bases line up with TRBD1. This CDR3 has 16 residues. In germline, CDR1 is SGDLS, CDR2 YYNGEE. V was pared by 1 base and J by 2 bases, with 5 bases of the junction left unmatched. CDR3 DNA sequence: TGTGCCAGCAGCGTACGGACAGGATTCAACACCGGGGAGCTGTTTTTT. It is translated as CASSVRTGFNTGELFF.

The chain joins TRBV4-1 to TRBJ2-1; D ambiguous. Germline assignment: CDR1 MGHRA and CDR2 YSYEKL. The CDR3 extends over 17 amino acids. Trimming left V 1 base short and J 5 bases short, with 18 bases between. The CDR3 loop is CASSQATTPNLHNEQFF. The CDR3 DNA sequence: TGCGCCAGCAGCCAAGCAACGACACCAAATCTACACAATGAGCAGTTCTTC.

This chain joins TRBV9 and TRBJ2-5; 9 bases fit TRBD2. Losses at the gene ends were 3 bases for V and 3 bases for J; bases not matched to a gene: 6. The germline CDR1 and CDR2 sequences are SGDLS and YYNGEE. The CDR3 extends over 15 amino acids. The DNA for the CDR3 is TGTGCCAGCAGCGGAAGACTAGCGGTAAAAGAGACCCAGTACTTC. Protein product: CASSGRLAVKETQYF.

This chain's CDR3 is CASSPRGSYEQYV. The CDR3 region has the DNA TGTGCCAGCAGCCCCCGGGGGAGCTACGAGCAGTACGTC. The chain combines TRBV11-2 with TRBJ2-7; weak D call: TRBD2 (6 bases). From germline, CDR1 is SGHAT and CDR2 FQNNGV. The ends were cut back, 5 bases at V and 3 bases at J, with 11 bases in the middle. The length of the CDR3 is 13 residues.

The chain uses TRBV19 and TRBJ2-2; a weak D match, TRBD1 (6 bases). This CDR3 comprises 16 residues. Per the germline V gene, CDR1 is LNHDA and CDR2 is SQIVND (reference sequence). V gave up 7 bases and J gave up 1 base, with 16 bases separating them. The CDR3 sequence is CASTPPGHLNTGELFF. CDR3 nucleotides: TGTGCCAGTACCCCACCGGGACACTTGAACACCGGGGAGCTGTTTTTT.

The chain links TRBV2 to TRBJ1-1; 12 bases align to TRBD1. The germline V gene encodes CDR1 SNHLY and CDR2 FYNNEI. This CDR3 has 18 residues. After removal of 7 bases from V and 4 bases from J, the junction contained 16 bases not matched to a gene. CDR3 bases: TGTGCCAGCACCACCGAACCGGGACAGGGGGCGCTAGGCACTGAAGCTTTCTTT. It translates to CASTTEPGQGALGTEAFF. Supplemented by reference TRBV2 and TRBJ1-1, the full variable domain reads EPEVTQTPSHQVTQMGQEVILRCVPISNHLYFYWYRQILGQKVEFLVSFYNNEISEKSEIFDDQFSVERPDGSNFTLKIRSTKLEDSAMYFCASTTEPGQGALGTEAFFGQGTRLTVV.

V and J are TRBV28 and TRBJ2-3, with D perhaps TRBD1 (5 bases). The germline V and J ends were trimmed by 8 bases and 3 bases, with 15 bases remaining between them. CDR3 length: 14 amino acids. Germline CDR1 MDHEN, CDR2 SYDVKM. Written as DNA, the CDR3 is TGTGCCAGCGTGCAGGGTACGTCGACAGATACGCAGTATTTT. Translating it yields CASVQGTSTDTQYF.

The CDR3 spells CASSTRTSPGELFF. CDR3 DNA: TGTGCCAGCAGCACCAGAACTAGTCCCGGGGAGCTGTTTTTT. This chain joins TRBV7-6 and TRBJ2-2, with a tentative D call TRBD2 (5 bases). Germline-derived CDR1 and CDR2 are SGHVS and FNYEAQ. Trimming removed 5 bases at V and 6 bases at J, with 13 bases between. This CDR3 comprises 14 residues.

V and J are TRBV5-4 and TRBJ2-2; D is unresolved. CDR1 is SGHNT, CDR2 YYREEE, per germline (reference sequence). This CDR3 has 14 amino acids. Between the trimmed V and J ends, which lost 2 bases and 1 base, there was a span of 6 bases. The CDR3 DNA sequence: TGTGCCAGCAGCTTACGAGGGAACACCGGGGAGCTGTTTTTT. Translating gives CASSLRGNTGELFF.

The CDR3 nucleotides are TGTGCCAGCAGCCACTCCTACGAGCAGTACTTC. Translation gives CASSHSYEQYF. The J gene is TRBJ2-7, the V gene TRBV5-5; the D is unclear. Looked up from germline, CDR1 is SGHKS and CDR2 is YYEKEE (reference sequence). The CDR3 loop spans 11 amino acids. The V end lost 4 bases, the J end lost 0 bases, and 2 bases lay between the germline ends.

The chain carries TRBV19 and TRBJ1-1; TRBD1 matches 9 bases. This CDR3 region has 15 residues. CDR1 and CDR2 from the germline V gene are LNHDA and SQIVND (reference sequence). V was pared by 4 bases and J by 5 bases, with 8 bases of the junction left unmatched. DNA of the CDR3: TGTGCCAGTAGTAGGACAGGGGAATTGTATACTGAAGCTTTCTTT. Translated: CASSRTGELYTEAFF.

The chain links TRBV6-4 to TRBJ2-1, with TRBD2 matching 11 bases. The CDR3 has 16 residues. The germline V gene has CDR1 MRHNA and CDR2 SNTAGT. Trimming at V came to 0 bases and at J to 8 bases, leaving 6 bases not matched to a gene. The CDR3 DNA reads TGTGCCAGCAGTGACTCTGATAGCGGGGGGGCCTATGAGCAGTTCTTC. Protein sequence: CASSDSDSGGAYEQFF.

CDR3 protein: CASSLGWLDTQYF. CDR3 DNA sequence: TGTGCCAGCAGCTTAGGTTGGCTCGATACGCAGTATTTT. The rearrangement uses TRBV7-3 and TRBJ2-3, with unresolved D. Trimming cost V 2 bases and J 6 bases, with 9 bases left between them. CDR1 is SGHTA and CDR2 is FQGTGA in the germline V gene. CDR3 length equals 13 residues.

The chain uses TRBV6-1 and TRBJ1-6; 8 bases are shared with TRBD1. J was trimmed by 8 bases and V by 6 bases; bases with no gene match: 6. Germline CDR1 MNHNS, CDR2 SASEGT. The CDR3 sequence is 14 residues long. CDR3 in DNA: TGTGCCAGCAGAGACAGGGGCCTCTATTCACCCCTCCACTTT. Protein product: CASRDRGLYSPLHF.

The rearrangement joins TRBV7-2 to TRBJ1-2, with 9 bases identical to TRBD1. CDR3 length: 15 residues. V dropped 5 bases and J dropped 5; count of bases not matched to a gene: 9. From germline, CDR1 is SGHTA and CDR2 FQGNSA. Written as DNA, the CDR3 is TGTGCCAGCAGCGCCCGGGACAGGGTATGGTATGGCTACACCTTC. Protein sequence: CASSARDRVWYGYTF.

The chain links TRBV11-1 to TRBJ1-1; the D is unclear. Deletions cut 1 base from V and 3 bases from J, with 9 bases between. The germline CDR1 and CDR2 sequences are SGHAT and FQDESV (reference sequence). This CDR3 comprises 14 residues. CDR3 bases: TGTGCCAGCAGCTTAGTGCTCCGGGACACTGAAGCTTTCTTT. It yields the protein CASSLVLRDTEAFF.